Below are 14 T cell receptor beta chains sequenced from a single sample in a study of cytomegalovirus exposure and HLA in healthy donors. With 60 Vbeta and 13 Jbeta primers, the PCR was carried out. The protocol was immunoSEQ multiplex PCR, while the TCRdb copy is restricted to in-frame clones and leaves out a portion. Here the sample spans about 130,000 clones, around 63% being singletons. Material: PBMCs. The receptors come from a human donor in good health.

The chain is built from TRBV10-3 and TRBJ2-3; 7 bases are shared with TRBD2. The CDR3 is made up of 14 amino acids. Germline assignment: CDR1 ENHRY and CDR2 SYGVKD. With 6 bases clipped from V and 0 bases from J, the junction kept 3 bases outside the gene matches. The CDR3 reads CAIRAGVSTDTQYF. The CDR3 coding sequence is TGTGCCATCAGGGCGGGGGTTAGCACAGATACGCAGTATTTT.

The chain links TRBV6-1 to TRBJ2-7; a possible D gene is TRBD2 (7 bases). The V and J ends lost 1 base and 3 bases respectively, with 13 bases between them. Germline values: CDR1 MNHNS, CDR2 SASEGT. There are 15 residues in the CDR3. CDR3 in amino acids: CASSEGWGGLYEQYF. CDR3 DNA sequence: TGTGCCAGCAGTGAAGGGTGGGGGGGGCTCTACGAGCAGTACTTC.

The chain joins TRBV14 to TRBJ2-5; D is perhaps TRBD2 (6 bases). The DNA end lines up better with TRBJ2-7; the J call may be wrong. This CDR3 spans 15 amino acids. CDR1 and CDR2 (germline): SGHDN, FVKESK. DNA for the CDR3: TGTGCCAGCAGCCCCCTACCCTCGGGAGACGACGAGCAGTACTTC. Protein product: CASSPLPSGDDEQYF.

There are a few counts of this clone. The J gene is TRBJ1-6, the V gene TRBV9, with D hard to call. Germline V gene lookup returns CDR1 SGDLS and CDR2 YYNGEE. The CDR3 sequence is 15 residues long. V gave up 0 bases and J gave up 3 bases, with 7 bases separating them. This CDR3 is CASSVGGGYNSPLHF. The CDR3 bases are TGTGCCAGCAGCGTAGGGGGAGGCTATAATTCACCCCTCCACTTT. The full variable domain, its missing parts supplied by reference TRBV9 and TRBJ1-6, is DSGVTQTPKHLITATGQRVTLRCSPRSGDLSVYWYQQSLDQGLQFLIQYYNGEERAKGNILERFSAQQFPDLHSELNLSSLELGDSALYFCASSVGGGYNSPLHFGNGTRLTVT.

This chain links TRBV18 with TRBJ1-2, with a possible D match to TRBD1 (5 bases). Germline V lookup: CDR1 KGHSH, CDR2 LQKENI. The CDR3 is made up of 14 amino acids. V was pared by 3 bases and J by 4 bases, with 12 bases between. Written as DNA, the CDR3 is TGTGCCAGCTCACCTCTTCAGGGCTCCTATGGCTACACCTTC. This encodes CASSPLQGSYGYTF.

This clone was counted once. The rearrangement links TRBV5-1 to TRBJ1-2; D may be TRBD1 (5 bases). V gave up 4 bases and J gave up 1 base, with 17 bases separating them. CDR1 SGHRS and CDR2 YFSETQ come from the germline V gene. The CDR3 length is 16 residues. CDR3 bases: TGCGCCAGCAGCCAACAATACACGGGGGGTAACTATGGCTACACCTTC. As protein: CASSQQYTGGNYGYTF.

This clone was found a few times. The chain employs TRBV9 and TRBJ1-3, with 7 positions matching TRBD1. V shed 3 bases, J shed 0 bases, and the junction held 6 bases outside the gene matches. The CDR3 covers 16 residues. Germline lookup yields CDR1 SGDLS and CDR2 YYNGEE. The CDR3 is CASSEGQYSSGNTIYF. CDR3 nucleotide sequence: TGTGCCAGCAGCGAGGGACAGTACAGCTCTGGAAACACCATATATTTT.

V is TRBV7-6 and J is TRBJ2-2; TRBD1 agrees at 9 bases. This CDR3 has 14 residues. The germline gives CDR1 SGHVS, CDR2 FNYEAQ. V lost 4 bases, J lost 5 bases, and 2 bases stayed unmatched. The CDR3 DNA sequence: TGTGCCAGCAGCTCCGGGACAGGGACCGGGGAGCTGTTTTTT. Translating gives CASSSGTGTGELFF.

The CDR3 protein is CASSLTLRGSTDTQYF. The CDR3 coding sequence is TGTGCCAGCAGCTTAACGTTAAGGGGGAGCACAGATACGCAGTATTTT. The chain is built from TRBV7-3 and TRBJ2-3; tentatively, D is TRBD1 (6 bases). Trimming shortened V by 0 bases and J by 0 bases, and 10 bases separated the two germline ends. The CDR3 spans 16 residues. Germline CDR1 is SGHTA and CDR2 is FQGTGA.

The chain couples TRBV19 to TRBJ2-6, with unresolved D. This CDR3 region has 13 residues. Germline assignment: CDR1 LNHDA and CDR2 SQIVND (reference sequence). V dropped 1 base and J dropped 14 bases, with 12 bases sitting between them. The CDR3 loop is CASSIGRYEFLTF. In DNA form, the CDR3 reads TGTGCCAGTAGTATAGGCAGGTACGAATTCCTGACTTTC.

The table lists this clone with a few counts. CDR3 coding DNA: TGTGCCAGCAGCGACCCCGGGACAGGGGGGTACGAGCAGTACTTC. Translation: CASSDPGTGGYEQYF. The J gene is TRBJ2-7, the V gene TRBV7-9; TRBD1 agrees at 11 bases. Germline CDR1 is SEHNR and CDR2 is FQNEAQ (reference sequence). Trimming removed 5 bases from V and 4 bases from J; junction bases left unmatched: 7. The CDR3 is 15 amino acids.

The chain is built from TRBV10-3 and TRBJ2-1, with 8 bases aligning to TRBD2. The ends lost 3 bases at V and 8 bases at J; junction bases unmatched: 21. The CDR3 sequence is 19 residues long. Per germline, CDR1 ENHRY and CDR2 SYGVKD. In nucleotides, the CDR3 is TGTGCCATCAGTGACCCCGGGGGTAGCGGGACCCCCTTTAGGGATGAGCAGTTCTTC. Translated, it gives CAISDPGGSGTPFRDEQFF.

The V call is TRBV7-2, the J call TRBJ2-7; 7 bases match TRBD1. J lost 4 bases, V lost 2 bases, and 8 bases had no gene match. Germline V gene data show CDR1 as SGHTA and CDR2 as FQGNSA. This CDR3 is built from 15 residues. CDR3 protein: CASSLSPGTVYEQYF. CDR3 coding DNA: TGTGCCAGCAGCTTATCCCCCGGGACAGTTTACGAGCAGTACTTC.

This sequence joins TRBV5-1 and TRBJ1-4; the D gene is possibly TRBD1 (6 bases). Germline V gene lookup returns CDR1 SGHRS and CDR2 YFSETQ. CDR3 length: 14 amino acids. V was pared by 5 bases and J by 4 bases, with 12 bases between. CDR3 loop: CASSWTANNEKLFF. As DNA, the CDR3 is TGCGCCAGCAGTTGGACAGCCAATAATGAAAAACTGTTTTTT.